Below, 26 T cell receptor beta chains from the same sample are listed, as sequenced in a study of T cell repertoires in cytomegalovirus infection. Each CDR3 protein is one row after TCRdb ran MiXCR on the reads. The table shows roughly 310,000 distinct CDR3 sequences, with 17% occurring only once. Specimen: PBMCs. Receptors were obtained from a human donor in good health (CMV status not recorded). Some clones in this sample may be carry-over from other donors' samples.

This clonotype was detected only a few times. The rearrangement uses TRBV4-3 and TRBJ1-1; maybe TRBD1 (5 bases). V was shortened by 1 base and J by 4 bases, with 19 bases between the two germline ends. This CDR3 has 17 amino acids. Germline V gene data show CDR1 as LGHNA and CDR2 as YSLEER. The CDR3 DNA is TGCGCCAGCAGCCAAGGGTCTAGGGGCGCGGTAAGCACTGAAGCTTTCTTT. Its translation: CASSQGSRGAVSTEAFF.

This clonotype was recorded at least ten times. The rearrangement uses TRBV7-2 and TRBJ2-5; 8 bases map to TRBD2. J gave up 3 bases and V 5 bases, and 2 bases lay outside the gene matches. Germline V gene data show CDR1 as SGHTA and CDR2 as FQGNSA. This CDR3 region has 13 residues. CDR3 nucleotide sequence: TGTGCCAGCAGCCGTAGCGGGGAAGAGACCCAGTACTTC. It translates to CASSRSGEETQYF.

The table lists this clonotype with a few counts. V gene TRBV20-1 combines with J gene TRBJ2-5; 8 bases line up with TRBD2. Germline lookup yields CDR1 DFQATT and CDR2 SNEGSKA (reference sequence). V was clipped by 4 bases and J by 6 bases; unmatched bases: 7. CDR3 length equals 13 residues. The CDR3: CSATVGGAQTQYF. The CDR3 nucleotides are TGCAGTGCTACCGTCGGGGGGGCCCAGACCCAGTACTTC.

This chain connects TRBV6-2 or TRBV6-3 to TRBJ2-1; unclear D gene. This CDR3 comprises 17 residues. Germline lookup yields CDR1 MNHEY and CDR2 SVGEGT. V lost 4 bases, J lost 0 bases, and 16 bases lay in between. The CDR3 sequence is CASSLESSRLSYNEQFF. Written as DNA, the CDR3 is TGTGCCAGCAGTTTGGAGTCGTCCAGACTCTCCTACAATGAGCAGTTCTTC.

This clonotype showed up just once. A junction boundary mismatches the germline segment, possibly from a read error. The chain couples TRBV4-1 to TRBJ2-2; 9 bases are shared with TRBD2. Germline V gene data show CDR1 as MGHRA and CDR2 as YSYEKL. This CDR3 region has 16 residues. CDR3 coding DNA: TGTGCCAGCAGCCAAGGCTCACTAGCGGGCACCGGGGAGCTGTTTTTT. Protein product: CASSQGSLAGTGELFF.

In this sample, this clonotype turned up many times. The J gene is TRBJ1-5, the V gene TRBV6-1, with 11 bases matching TRBD1. CDR1 and CDR2 from the germline V gene are MNHNS and SASEGT. With V trimmed by 6 bases and J by 6 bases, 13 bases remained unmatched. The CDR3 has 17 residues. The CDR3 DNA reads as TGTGCCAGCAGCCTAGGGACAGGGGGGACGGCCGGTCAGCCCCAGCATTTT. Protein sequence: CASSLGTGGTAGQPQHF.

The chain joins TRBV19 to TRBJ2-1, with 10 positions matching TRBD1. CDR1 LNHDA and CDR2 SQIVND come from the germline V gene (reference sequence). Trimming at V came to 4 bases and at J to 12 bases, leaving 9 bases not matched to a gene. The CDR3 is made up of 14 amino acids. This CDR3 reads CASSNVGQGVWQFF. The CDR3, as DNA: TGTGCCAGTAGTAACGTCGGACAGGGGGTATGGCAGTTCTTC.

This rearrangement joins TRBV6-6 to TRBJ2-6; D not certain. From germline, CDR1 is MNHNY and CDR2 SVGAGI (reference sequence). CDR3 size: 14 residues. Between the trimmed V and J ends, which lost 8 bases and 4 bases, there was a span of 12 bases. CDR3 residues: CASGSVMGANVLTF. The CDR3 DNA reads as TGTGCCAGCGGATCGGTCATGGGGGCCAACGTCCTGACTTTC.

At least ten counts were recorded for this clonotype. V usage is TRBV25-1 and J usage is TRBJ2-5; 9 nucleotides match TRBD1. V shed 1 base, J shed 1 base, and the junction held 7 bases outside the gene matches. The CDR3 has 17 residues. Germline loops: CDR1 MGHDK, CDR2 SYGVNS. Written as DNA, the CDR3 is TGTGCCAGCAGTGAATGGGGACAGGGAGTGGGCCAAGAGACCCAGTACTTC. Amino acids: CASSEWGQGVGQETQYF.

The chain links TRBV10-3 to TRBJ1-2; unclear D gene. Germline V gene data show CDR1 as ENHRY and CDR2 as SYGVKD. The V end was cut by 3 bases, the J end by 2 bases, with 4 bases between. This CDR3 spans 12 amino acids. The CDR3, as DNA: TGTGCCATCAGTGAACAGAACTATGGCTACACCTTC. This sequence encodes CAISEQNYGYTF.

Points on this clonotype: Since a much larger clone is just one base distant, this may be a read error. J is TRBJ2-2 and V is TRBV7-2; no clear D. V lost 2 bases and J 5 bases, leaving 12 bases between the germline ends. This CDR3 has 15 amino acids. Germline values: CDR1 SGHTA, CDR2 FQGNSA. The CDR3 here is CASSLSGLMTGELFF. The DNA for the CDR3 is TGTGCCAGCAGCTTATCAGGCCTAATGACCGGGGAGCTGTTTTTT. Looking up the rest from reference TRBV7-2 and TRBJ2-2 gives the full variable domain: GAGVSQSPSNKVTEKGKDVELRCDPISGHTALYWYRQSLGQGLEFLIYFQGNSAPDKSGLPSDRFSAERTGGSVSTLTIQRTQQEDSAVYLCASSLSGLMTGELFFGEGSRLTVL.

V is TRBV27 and J is TRBJ1-5; D gene unclear. V lost 5 bases to trimming and J lost 3 bases, with 14 bases between them. CDR3 length: 15 amino acids. Per germline, CDR1 MNHEY and CDR2 SMNVEV (reference sequence). The CDR3 DNA reads as TGTGCCAGCAGTCGCTCCTGGCACGTCAATCAGCCCCAGCATTTT. Amino acids: CASSRSWHVNQPQHF.

The chain is built from TRBV20-1 and TRBJ2-7; no definite D call. The CDR3 consists of 13 residues. The germline CDR1 and CDR2 sequences are DFQATT and SNEGSKA (reference sequence). Trimming stripped 7 bases from V and 0 bases from J, with 13 bases between. In DNA, the CDR3 is TGCAGTGGGGGATCACCAAGCTCCTACGAGCAGTACTTC. Translating gives CSGGSPSSYEQYF.

The gene calls are TRBV7-2 and TRBJ2-1; no firm D call. The CDR3 loop spans 15 amino acids. Trimming took off 5 bases at V and 0 bases at J, with 11 bases between the two ends. The germline gives CDR1 SGHTA, CDR2 FQGNSA. The CDR3 is CASSADVSSYNEQFF. The CDR3 DNA sequence: TGTGCCAGCAGCGCAGACGTCAGCTCCTACAATGAGCAGTTCTTC.

This clonotype has at least ten counts. The chain carries TRBV7-2 and TRBJ2-3; the D gene is possibly TRBD2 (7 bases). The V gene's germline CDR1 is SGHTA and CDR2 FQGNSA. V lost 0 bases and J 4 bases, leaving 11 bases between the germline ends. The CDR3 is 15 amino acids. The CDR3 loop is CASSLAGGLSDTQYF. CDR3 DNA: TGTGCCAGCAGCTTAGCGGGGGGGCTGTCAGATACGCAGTATTTT.

Only a few counts were recorded for this clonotype. The V and J genes are TRBV6-5 and TRBJ2-7; D could derive from TRBD1 or TRBD2 (7 bases each). Trimming cost V 5 bases and J 8 bases, with 13 bases left between them. The CDR3 is 12 residues long. The germline gives CDR1 MNHEY, CDR2 SVGAGI. The CDR3 DNA is TGTGCCAGCAGTCCAGGGGGGGGCAAGCAGTACTTC. Amino acids: CASSPGGGKQYF.

The DNA of the CDR3 is TGCAGTGCTAGAGGGTGGGCGGGGGGGCCAGATACGCAGTATTTT. Amino acid sequence: CSARGWAGGPDTQYF. V is TRBV20-1 and J is TRBJ2-3; 9 bases match TRBD2. The CDR3 sequence is 15 residues long. V was pared by 1 base and J by 4 bases, with 6 bases of the junction left unmatched. The germline V gene encodes CDR1 DFQATT and CDR2 SNEGSKA (reference sequence).

In its sample, this clonotype was seen many times. V gene TRBV7-8 combines with J gene TRBJ1-6, with D possibly TRBD1 on 5 matching bases. V was shortened by 3 bases and J by 7 bases, with 10 bases between the two germline ends. The CDR3 runs 14 residues. Germline V gene data show CDR1 as SGHVS and CDR2 as FQNEAQ. The CDR3 loop is CASSFFRDNSPLHF. The CDR3 DNA follows: TGTGCCAGCAGCTTTTTCAGGGACAATTCACCCCTCCACTTT. The variable domain in full, with the rest retrieved from reference TRBV7-8 and TRBJ1-6, is GAGVSQSPRYKVAKRGQDVALRCDPISGHVSLFWYQQALGQGPEFLTYFQNEAQLDKSGLPSDRFFAERPEGSVSTLKIQRTQQEDSAVYLCASSFFRDNSPLHFGNGTRLTVT.

There are many counts of this clonotype. The chain employs TRBV19 and TRBJ1-5; TRBD1 matches 8 bases. Germline V gives CDR1 LNHDA, CDR2 SQIVND (reference sequence). V gave up 5 bases and J gave up 8 bases; unmatched junction bases: 8. The CDR3 is made up of 14 amino acids. The CDR3 DNA sequence: TGTGCCAGTAGTCTCCAAGACAGGGGTGAGCCCCAGCATTTT. This translates into CASSLQDRGEPQHF.

This clonotype was counted only a few times. The chain recombines TRBV28 with TRBJ1-1; D perhaps matches TRBD1 (6 bases). Trimming took 3 bases from V and 3 from J, leaving 20 bases between them. Per the germline V gene, CDR1 is MDHEN and CDR2 is SYDVKM. CDR3 length: 17 residues. In DNA, the CDR3 is TGTGCCAGCAGTTTGCATGGTTTTGTAGGGGGGGACACTGAAGCTTTCTTT. It translates to CASSLHGFVGGDTEAFF.

This clonotype was recorded at least ten times. This rearrangement joins TRBV7-3 to TRBJ1-1; a possible D gene is TRBD1 (5 bases). Trimming removed 2 bases at V and 3 bases at J, with 13 bases between. The CDR3 runs to 15 residues. The V gene's germline CDR1 is SGHTA and CDR2 FQGTGA. In DNA form, the CDR3 reads TGTGCCAGCAGCTTAGACGGTGCCAGGGACACTGAAGCTTTCTTT. Residues: CASSLDGARDTEAFF. The full variable domain, with the rest looked up from reference TRBV7-3 and TRBJ1-1, is GAGVSQTPSNKVTEKGKYVELRCDPISGHTALYWYRQSLGQGPEFLIYFQGTGAADDSGLPNDRFFAVRPEGSVSTLKIQRTERGDSAVYLCASSLDGARDTEAFFGQGTRLTVV.

The rearrangement uses TRBV4-3 and TRBJ1-3, with D maybe TRBD1 (6 bases). Trimming left V 0 bases short and J 2 bases short, with 11 bases between. CDR1 and CDR2 (germline): LGHNA, YSLEER. The CDR3 runs to 16 residues. The CDR3 DNA is TGCGCCAGCAGCCAAGATTTCAGGGGCCCTGGAAACACCATATATTTT. As protein: CASSQDFRGPGNTIYF.

This clonotype was seen only a few times. V is TRBV7-2 and J is TRBJ1-2; 8 bases align to TRBD1. The length of the CDR3 is 15 residues. V was clipped by 2 bases and J by 8 bases; unmatched bases: 10. Germline CDR1 reads SGHTA; CDR2 reads FQGNSA. CDR3 nucleotide sequence: TGTGCCAGCAGCTTACTGGACAGGGACTCTGGGGGCTACACCTTC. This gives the protein CASSLLDRDSGGYTF.

The table lists this clonotype with many counts. The V gene is TRBV7-8, the J gene TRBJ1-1; unclear D gene. This CDR3 contains 14 residues. Trimming stripped 2 bases from V and 7 bases from J, with 14 bases between. Per germline, CDR1 SGHVS and CDR2 FQNEAQ. The CDR3 sequence: CASSLHFGSGEAFF. In DNA, the CDR3 is TGTGCCAGCAGCTTACATTTCGGTTCCGGTGAAGCTTTCTTT. Full variable domain (remainder filled in from reference TRBV7-8 and TRBJ1-1): GAGVSQSPRYKVAKRGQDVALRCDPISGHVSLFWYQQALGQGPEFLTYFQNEAQLDKSGLPSDRFFAERPEGSVSTLKIQRTQQEDSAVYLCASSLHFGSGEAFFGQGTRLTVV.

The gene calls are TRBV6-6 and TRBJ2-2; TRBD2 matches 9 bases. With 2 bases clipped from V and 5 bases from J, the junction kept 9 bases outside the gene matches. This CDR3 is 17 amino acids long. Germline CDR1 MNHNY, CDR2 SVGAGI (reference sequence). The CDR3 here is CASSYLPRGGLTGELFF. CDR3 bases: TGTGCCAGCAGTTACCTACCGCGGGGGGGCCTGACCGGGGAGCTGTTTTTT.

There are a few counts of this clonotype. The chain carries TRBV27 and TRBJ1-1, with D uncertain. There are 13 residues in the CDR3. The germline V gene encodes CDR1 MNHEY and CDR2 SMNVEV (reference sequence). The ends were cut back, 6 bases at V and 1 base at J, with 9 bases in the middle. CDR3 nucleotide sequence: TGTGCCAGCAGAATGTCCAGGAACACTGAAGCTTTCTTT. Its translation is CASRMSRNTEAFF.